This T cell receptor beta chain was observed in a study of cytomegalovirus exposure and HLA in healthy donors. Study-level background: Researchers previously reported finding about 110 million unique TCR beta sequences from approximately 190 million T cells.

Germline V gene lookup returns CDR1 KGHSH and CDR2 LQKENI. This CDR3 region has 16 residues. V was cut by 3 bases and J by 0 bases, with 15 bases left in between. Comments on this clone: The target antigen is unknown.

With 60 Vbeta and 13 Jbeta primers, the PCR was carried out. Sequencing was performed with immunoSEQ multiplex PCR; in TCRdb, only in-frame clones are kept and a portion is missing. Of roughly 110,000 clones listed, roughly 80% are singletons. Study-level findings and limits: Accurate predictions that matched the HLA-A and HLA-B alleles of most subjects were reportedly made from TCR beta sequences. Earlier analysis looked at TCR beta V segments, and most were productive about 90% or about 30% of the time.

This receptor was taken from a woman aged 25-40 years in good health and CMV-seropositive. The rearrangement joins TRBV18 to TRBJ2-7; possible D gene TRBD2, 6 bases. Material for sequencing was PBMCs. DNA for the CDR3: TGTGCCAGCTCACCTCTCTCTAGCGTAAGCTCCTACGAGCAGTACTTC. Translated, it gives CASSPLSSVSSYEQYF.